These 24 T cell receptor beta chains were all obtained from the same sample, sequenced in a study of blood T cell repertoires in COVID-19. The data were produced by immunoSEQ multiplex PCR, yet TCRdb's version contains in-frame clones alone and is incomplete. Of some 250,000 clones detected, 75% to 90% appear once; the ten largest clones hold just over 3%. The sequencing input was peripheral blood. The receptors stem from a woman in her twenties or thirties who had recovered from COVID-19.

Here the CDR3 reads CATSIEWSDTQYF. CDR3 DNA: TGTGCCACCAGCATCGAGTGGTCAGATACGCAGTATTTT. The chain recombines TRBV15 with TRBJ2-3; D remains ambiguous. Germline values: CDR1 LNHNV, CDR2 YYDKDF (reference sequence). V was clipped by 4 bases and J by 4 bases, with 9 bases between them. This CDR3 region has 13 residues.

The chain carries TRBV9 and TRBJ1-2; D gene ambiguous. Germline CDR1 is SGDLS and CDR2 is YYNGEE. The germline V and J ends were trimmed by 4 bases and 2 bases, with 9 bases remaining between them. The CDR3 is 13 residues long. CDR3 protein: CASSIDTNYGYTF. The CDR3 DNA reads as TGTGCCAGCAGCATTGACACAAACTATGGCTACACCTTC.

The CDR3 sequence: CAWSEPKNHRDPRYNSPLHF. DNA for the CDR3: TGTGCCTGGAGCGAACCGAAGAATCACAGGGACCCTCGATATAATTCACCCCTCCACTTT. The genes are TRBV30 and TRBJ1-6, with D perhaps TRBD1 (6 bases). The V end was cut by 3 bases, the J end by 4 bases, with 28 bases between. Germline V gene lookup returns CDR1 GTSNPN and CDR2 SVGIG (reference sequence). The CDR3 sequence is 20 residues long.

The CDR3 DNA is TGTGCCACCAGCAGAGGACGGGCGAACACCGGGGAGCTGTTTTTT. It encodes CATSRGRANTGELFF. The rearrangement links TRBV15 to TRBJ2-2; D call uncertain. Germline V gene sequence: CDR1 LNHNV, CDR2 YYDKDF (reference sequence). V lost 1 base and J 0 bases, leaving 6 bases between the germline ends. This CDR3 has 15 amino acids.

This sequence joins TRBV2 and TRBJ2-7; 10 nucleotides match TRBD2. Germline CDR1 SNHLY, CDR2 FYNNEI. The CDR3 has 15 residues. V shed 4 bases, J shed 1 base, and the junction held 4 bases outside the gene matches. As DNA, the CDR3 is TGTGCCAGCAGTGGCGGACTAGCGGTTTCCTACGAGCAGTACTTC. Protein: CASSGGLAVSYEQYF.

The rearrangement links TRBV6-5 to TRBJ2-7; 10 nucleotides match TRBD2. CDR1 is MNHEY, CDR2 SVGAGI, per germline. The CDR3 sequence is 16 residues long. Unmatched junction bases numbered 4, after V lost 1 base and J lost 1 base. The CDR3 sequence: CASSYFSGGPSYEQYF. CDR3 nucleotides: TGTGCCAGCAGTTACTTTAGCGGGGGGCCTTCCTACGAGCAGTACTTC.

This clone was counted between two and nine times. Additional DNA sequences in this sample encode the identical CDR3. The genes are TRBV5-1 and TRBJ2-7; D not resolved. The CDR3 has 14 amino acids. Trimming took off 0 bases at V and 4 bases at J, with 11 bases between the two ends. Germline CDR1 is SGHRS and CDR2 is YFSETQ. CDR3 coding DNA: TGCGCCAGCAGCTTGGTTCCAGGTGCTTACGAGCAGTACTTC. This gives the protein CASSLVPGAYEQYF. The variable domain in full, completed from reference TRBV5-1 and TRBJ2-7, reads KAGVTQTPRYLIKTRGQQVTLSCSPISGHRSVSWYQQTPGQGLQFLFEYFSETQRNKGNFPGRFSGRQFSNSRSEMNVSTLELGDSALYLCASSLVPGAYEQYFGPGTRLTVT.

This clone was seen once. CDR3 in amino acids: CSVGQRPQGISTGELFF. DNA for the CDR3: TGCAGCGTTGGGCAACGACCACAGGGTATCAGCACCGGGGAGCTGTTTTTT. The chain has TRBV29-1 and TRBJ2-2; tentatively, D is TRBD1 (6 bases). CDR1 and CDR2 (germline): SQVTM, ANQGSEA. The CDR3 sequence is 17 residues long. V was cut by 4 bases and J by 4 bases, with 22 bases left in between.

CDR3 nucleotide sequence: TGTGCCAGCAAAGACTCAAAGGGGATGAACACTGAAGCTTTCTTT. Its protein is CASKDSKGMNTEAFF. The chain couples TRBV28 to TRBJ1-1; D is perhaps TRBD1 (5 bases). Germline values: CDR1 MDHEN, CDR2 SYDVKM. V lost 7 bases, J lost 0 bases, and 15 bases lay in between. This CDR3 comprises 15 residues.

This chain links TRBV12-3 or TRBV12-4 with TRBJ1-2, with a weak D call TRBD1 (5 bases). The V end was cut by 5 bases, the J end by 10 bases, with 11 bases between. CDR3 size: 11 residues. As DNA, the CDR3 is TGTGCCAGCAGTGGGGGGGTGTCCTACACCTTC. Its protein product is CASSGGVSYTF.

The chain carries TRBV4-1 and TRBJ2-3, with a weak D call TRBD1 (6 bases). The germline gives CDR1 MGHRA, CDR2 YSYEKL. The CDR3 length is 15 residues. The ends were cut back, 8 bases at V and 1 base at J, with 16 bases in the middle. As DNA, the CDR3 is TGCGCCAGCCGGGCCCGACAGGATCGCACAGATACGCAGTATTTT. This translates into CASRARQDRTDTQYF.

This clone was counted between two and nine times. The J gene is TRBJ1-1, the V gene TRBV7-6; D call uncertain. CDR1 and CDR2 from the germline V gene are SGHVS and FNYEAQ. This CDR3 is built from 13 residues. Trimming took 3 bases from V and 1 from J, leaving 6 bases between them. The CDR3 DNA reads TGTGCCAGCAGCTTCCTAGAGAACACTGAAGCTTTCTTT. This gives the protein CASSFLENTEAFF.

CDR3 coding DNA: TGCGCCAGCAGCTCGGACAGGGTGTACACTGAAGCTTTCTTT. Translated: CASSSDRVYTEAFF. The V gene is TRBV5-1, the J gene TRBJ1-1; 8 bases are shared with TRBD1. In germline, CDR1 is SGHRS, CDR2 YFSETQ. Trimming removed 3 bases from V and 3 bases from J; junction bases left unmatched: 4. CDR3 length: 14 amino acids.

The V call is TRBV6-5, the J call TRBJ2-5; 7 bases line up with TRBD2. CDR3 length: 13 residues. CDR1 is MNHEY and CDR2 is SVGAGI in the germline V gene. Unmatched junction bases numbered 10, after V lost 10 bases and J lost 5 bases. CDR3 nucleotides: TGTGCCATCGGGGGGACTATAAGGGAGACCCAGTACTTC. It yields the protein CAIGGTIRETQYF.

The J gene is TRBJ2-7, the V gene TRBV14; a weak D match, TRBD2 (6 bases). CDR1 SGHDN and CDR2 FVKESK come from the germline V gene. The V gene lost 5 bases and the J gene lost 11 bases, with 13 bases spanning the gap. This CDR3 has 11 residues. CDR3 bases: TGTGCCAGCAGCAACGGGGGTCGTGAGTACTTC. Amino acids: CASSNGGREYF.

The CDR3 coding sequence is TGTGCCAGTAGCAACTCGGACAGGGCGGAAAAACTGTTTTTT. Protein sequence: CASSNSDRAEKLFF. The chain recombines TRBV19 with TRBJ1-4, with 8 bases identical to TRBD1. The CDR3 length is 14 residues. Germline values: CDR1 LNHDA, CDR2 SQIVND (reference sequence). Trimming removed 6 bases from V and 8 bases from J; junction bases left unmatched: 8.

This clone was found once. In DNA form, the CDR3 reads TGTGCCAGCAGTTTCACCCTTCGCAGTAGCACAGATACGCAGTATTTT. The encoded protein is CASSFTLRSSTDTQYF. V and J are TRBV6-5 and TRBJ2-3, with unresolved D. V was trimmed by 4 bases and J by 0 bases, leaving 14 bases between them. This CDR3 contains 16 residues. The germline V gene encodes CDR1 MNHEY and CDR2 SVGAGI.

The J gene is TRBJ1-1, the V gene TRBV30; possible D gene TRBD1, 6 bases. This CDR3 comprises 12 residues. Germline loops: CDR1 GTSNPN, CDR2 SVGIG (reference sequence). Trimming removed 3 bases from V and 10 bases from J, with 15 bases in between. This CDR3 reads CAWRSGEQRAFF. In DNA form, the CDR3 reads TGTGCCTGGAGGTCAGGGGAGCAGAGAGCTTTCTTT.

The chain links TRBV5-1 to TRBJ2-2, with 8 bases identical to TRBD1. Germline V gives CDR1 SGHRS, CDR2 YFSETQ. The CDR3 is 16 residues long. V lost 4 bases to trimming and J lost 1 base; unmatched junction nucleotides: 6. CDR3 DNA sequence: TGCGCCAGCAGCAAAGGGACAGGTGGGAACACCGGGGAGCTGTTTTTT. Amino acid sequence: CASSKGTGGNTGELFF.

Comment on this clone: The sample contains more than one DNA sequence encoding this CDR3. The CDR3 protein is CASREGQGNYGYTF. CDR3 coding DNA: TGCGCCAGCAGGGAGGGACAGGGCAACTATGGCTACACCTTC. The rearrangement uses TRBV5-1 and TRBJ1-2; 9 nucleotides align to TRBD1. CDR1 and CDR2 from the germline V gene are SGHRS and YFSETQ. There are 14 residues in the CDR3. V lost 5 bases to trimming and J lost 2 bases; unmatched junction nucleotides: 4.

The chain couples TRBV7-2 to TRBJ2-2, with 8 bases that match TRBD2. V shed 5 bases and J 1 base; nucleotides not matched to a gene: 9. The CDR3 is made up of 17 amino acids. The germline CDR1 and CDR2 sequences are SGHTA and FQGNSA. The CDR3 DNA reads TGTGCCAGCAGCCCACCGCCTAGCGGGCAGAACACCGGGGAGCTGTTTTTT. Its translation: CASSPPPSGQNTGELFF. The entire variable domain, with the rest obtained from reference TRBV7-2 and TRBJ2-2, is as follows: GAGVSQSPSNKVTEKGKDVELRCDPISGHTALYWYRQSLGQGLEFLIYFQGNSAPDKSGLPSDRFSAERTGGSVSTLTIQRTQQEDSAVYLCASSPPPSGQNTGELFFGEGSRLTVL.

V gene TRBV27 combines with J gene TRBJ2-7; 7 bases fit TRBD2. Germline lookup yields CDR1 MNHEY and CDR2 SMNVEV (reference sequence). The CDR3 is 14 residues long. V lost 2 bases and J lost 5; bases outside the gene matches: 6. CDR3 sequence: CASSLLRTSNEQYF. The CDR3 DNA is TGTGCCAGCAGTTTACTTAGGACTAGTAACGAGCAGTACTTC.

With regard to this clone: This sample includes further DNA sequences coding for the same CDR3. The V and J genes are TRBV24-1 and TRBJ2-5, with TRBD1 matching 11 bases. Germline assignment: CDR1 KGHDR and CDR2 SFDVKD. The length of the CDR3 is 15 residues. Unmatched junction bases numbered 5, after V lost 4 bases and J lost 5 bases. DNA of the CDR3: TGTGCCACCAGTGACCCCGGACAGGGGGCCGAGACCCAGTACTTC. Residues: CATSDPGQGAETQYF.

In its sample, this clone was seen a few times. V usage is TRBV2 and J usage is TRBJ1-6; 7 bases fit TRBD1. V lost 8 bases and J lost 3; bases outside the gene matches: 10. Germline loops: CDR1 SNHLY, CDR2 FYNNEI. The CDR3 is 16 amino acids. This CDR3 is CASVPDRTGYNSPLHF. CDR3 sequence (DNA): TGTGCCAGCGTTCCGGACAGGACCGGCTATAATTCACCCCTCCACTTT.